These 4 T cell receptor beta chains were sequenced from one sample in a study of blood T cell repertoires in COVID-19. Sequencing was performed with immunoSEQ multiplex PCR; in TCRdb, only in-frame clones are kept and a portion is missing. There are more than 200,000 clones in the sample; about 88% occur only once, and approximately 2.1% lies in the top ten. The sample was peripheral blood. The receptors shown here come from a middle-aged woman who had recovered from COVID-19.

CDR3 sequence (DNA): TGTGCCAGCAGCTCACCGGGACAGGGGGCGAATGGCTACACCTTC. Its translation is CASSSPGQGANGYTF. The chain is built from TRBV5-4 and TRBJ1-2; TRBD1 agrees at 12 bases. This CDR3 region has 15 residues. Germline trimming cut 3 bases from V and 6 bases from J; bases unmatched to any gene: 6. Germline CDR1 reads SGHNT; CDR2 reads YYREEE (reference sequence).

This clone came up once. The V and J genes are TRBV4-3 and TRBJ2-3, with no clear D. This CDR3 comprises 16 residues. The ends were cut back, 1 base at V and 2 bases at J, with 13 bases in the middle. Germline loops: CDR1 LGHNA, CDR2 YSLEER. CDR3 DNA sequence: TGCGCCAGCAGCCAAGCGCTTGGAGTATACACAGATACGCAGTATTTT. It encodes CASSQALGVYTDTQYF.

J is TRBJ1-1 and V is TRBV7-2, with 8 positions matching TRBD1. The V gene end was trimmed by 8 bases and the J gene end by 11 bases; junction bases not matched to a gene: 10. The V gene's germline CDR1 is SGHTA and CDR2 FQGNSA. The CDR3 extends over 12 amino acids. As DNA, the CDR3 is TGTGCCAGCTCCAGGGGGCCTGGGGGGGCTTTCTTT. It yields the protein CASSRGPGGAFF. Variable domain in full (rest from reference TRBV7-2 and TRBJ1-1): GAGVSQSPSNKVTEKGKDVELRCDPISGHTALYWYRQSLGQGLEFLIYFQGNSAPDKSGLPSDRFSAERTGGSVSTLTIQRTQQEDSAVYLCASSRGPGGAFFGQGTRLTVV.

J is TRBJ1-3 and V is TRBV7-3, with TRBD1 as a possible D gene (6 bases). Looked up from germline, CDR1 is SGHTA and CDR2 is FQGTGA. The germline V and J ends were trimmed by 0 bases and 2 bases, with 11 bases remaining between them. The CDR3 is 16 amino acids. The CDR3 bases are TGTGCCAGCAGCTTAACAGGGGGTTTTACTGGAAACACCATATATTTT. This gives the protein CASSLTGGFTGNTIYF.